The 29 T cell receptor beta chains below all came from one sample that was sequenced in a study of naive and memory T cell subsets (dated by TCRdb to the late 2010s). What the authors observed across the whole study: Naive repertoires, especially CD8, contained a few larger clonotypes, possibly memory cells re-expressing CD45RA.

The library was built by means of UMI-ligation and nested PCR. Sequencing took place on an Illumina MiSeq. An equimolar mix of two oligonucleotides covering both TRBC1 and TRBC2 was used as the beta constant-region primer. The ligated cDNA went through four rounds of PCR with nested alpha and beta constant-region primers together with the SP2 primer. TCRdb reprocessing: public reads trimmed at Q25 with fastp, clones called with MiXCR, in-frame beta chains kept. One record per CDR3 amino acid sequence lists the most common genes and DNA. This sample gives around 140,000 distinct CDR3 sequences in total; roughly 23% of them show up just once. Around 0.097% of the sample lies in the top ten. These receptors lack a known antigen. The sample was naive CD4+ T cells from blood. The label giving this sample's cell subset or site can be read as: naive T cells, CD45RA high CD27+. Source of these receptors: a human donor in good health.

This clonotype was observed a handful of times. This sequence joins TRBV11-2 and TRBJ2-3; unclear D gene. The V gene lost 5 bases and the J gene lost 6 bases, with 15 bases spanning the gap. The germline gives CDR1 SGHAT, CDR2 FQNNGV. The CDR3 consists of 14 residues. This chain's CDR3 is CASSNAATVDTQYF. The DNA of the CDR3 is TGTGCCAGCAGCAACGCGGCCACGGTCGATACGCAGTATTTT. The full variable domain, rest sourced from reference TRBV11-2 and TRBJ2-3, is EAGVAQSPRYKIIEKRQSVAFWCNPISGHATLYWYQQILGQGPKLLIQFQNNGVVDDSQLPKDRFSAERLKGVDSTLKIQPAKLEDSAVYLCASSNAATVDTQYFGPGTRLTVL.

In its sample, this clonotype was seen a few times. For the CDR3, the DNA is TGTGCCAGCTCACCATTTGGACAGACGAACACCGGGGAGCTGTTTTTT. This translates into CASSPFGQTNTGELFF. This sequence joins TRBV18 and TRBJ2-2; D is perhaps TRBD1 (6 bases). CDR1 and CDR2 (germline): KGHSH, LQKENI. V dropped 2 bases and J dropped 0 bases, with 10 bases sitting between them. This CDR3 comprises 16 residues.

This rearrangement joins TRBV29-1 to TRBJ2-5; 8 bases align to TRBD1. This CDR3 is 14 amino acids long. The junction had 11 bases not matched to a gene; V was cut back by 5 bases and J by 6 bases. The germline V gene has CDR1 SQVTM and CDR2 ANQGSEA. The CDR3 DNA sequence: TGCAGCGTTCAAGGCCGGACAGGGCTTCAGACCCAGTACTTC. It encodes CSVQGRTGLQTQYF.

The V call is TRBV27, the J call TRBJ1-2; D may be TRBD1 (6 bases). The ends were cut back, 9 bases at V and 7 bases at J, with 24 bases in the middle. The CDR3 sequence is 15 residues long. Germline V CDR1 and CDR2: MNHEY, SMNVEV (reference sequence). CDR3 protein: CASHKGGTPMVGYTF. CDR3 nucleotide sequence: TGTGCCAGTCACAAGGGGGGGACCCCTATGGTTGGCTACACCTTC.

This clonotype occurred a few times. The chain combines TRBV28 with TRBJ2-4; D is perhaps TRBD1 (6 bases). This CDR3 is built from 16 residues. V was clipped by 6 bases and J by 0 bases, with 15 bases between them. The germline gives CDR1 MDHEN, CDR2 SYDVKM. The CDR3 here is CASREGQILAKNIQYF. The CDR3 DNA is TGTGCCAGCAGAGAAGGACAGATCCTAGCCAAAAACATTCAGTACTTC.

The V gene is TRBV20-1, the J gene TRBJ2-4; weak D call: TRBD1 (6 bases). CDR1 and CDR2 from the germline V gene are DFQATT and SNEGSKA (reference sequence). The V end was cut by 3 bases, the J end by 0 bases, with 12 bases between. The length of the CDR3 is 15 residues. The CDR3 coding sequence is TGCAGTGCTAGGAGGGGGACGATAGCCAAAAACATTCAGTACTTC. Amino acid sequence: CSARRGTIAKNIQYF.

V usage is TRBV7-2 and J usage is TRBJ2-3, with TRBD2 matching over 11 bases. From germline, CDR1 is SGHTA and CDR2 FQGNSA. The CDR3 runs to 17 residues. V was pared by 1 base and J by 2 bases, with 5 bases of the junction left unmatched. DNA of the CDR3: TGTGCCAGCAGCTTAGTTAGACTAGCGGGAAACACAGATACGCAGTATTTT. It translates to CASSLVRLAGNTDTQYF.

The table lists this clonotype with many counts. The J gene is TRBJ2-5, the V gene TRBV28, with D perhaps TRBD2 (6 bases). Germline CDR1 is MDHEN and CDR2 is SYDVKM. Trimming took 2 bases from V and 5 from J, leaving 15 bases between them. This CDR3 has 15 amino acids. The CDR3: CASSLGGATGETQYF. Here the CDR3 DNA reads TGTGCCAGCAGTTTAGGCGGGGCCACTGGGGAGACCCAGTACTTC.

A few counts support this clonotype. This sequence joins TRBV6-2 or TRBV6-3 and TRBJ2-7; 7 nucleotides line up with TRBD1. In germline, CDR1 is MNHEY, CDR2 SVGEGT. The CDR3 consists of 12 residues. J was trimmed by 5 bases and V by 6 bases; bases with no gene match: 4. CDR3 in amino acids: CASSDRVHEQYF. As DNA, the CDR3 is TGTGCCAGCAGCGACAGGGTCCACGAGCAGTACTTC.

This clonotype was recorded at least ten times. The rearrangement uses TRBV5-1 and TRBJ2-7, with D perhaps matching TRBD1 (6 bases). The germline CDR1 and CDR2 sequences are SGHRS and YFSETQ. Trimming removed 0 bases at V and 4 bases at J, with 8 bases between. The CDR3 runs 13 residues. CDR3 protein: CASSLEGGYEQYF. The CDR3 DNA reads TGCGCCAGCAGCTTGGAAGGGGGATACGAGCAGTACTTC.

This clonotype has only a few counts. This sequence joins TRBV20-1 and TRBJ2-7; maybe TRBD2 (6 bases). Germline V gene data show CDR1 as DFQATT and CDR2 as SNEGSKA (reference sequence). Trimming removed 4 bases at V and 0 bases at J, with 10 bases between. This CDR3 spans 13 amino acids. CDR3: CSATAGFSYEQYF. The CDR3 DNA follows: TGCAGTGCTACAGCGGGTTTCTCCTACGAGCAGTACTTC.

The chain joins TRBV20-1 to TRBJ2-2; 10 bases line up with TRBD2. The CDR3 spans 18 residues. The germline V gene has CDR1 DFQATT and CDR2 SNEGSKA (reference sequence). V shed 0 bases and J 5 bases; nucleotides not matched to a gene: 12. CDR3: CSARDSTGKAGGTGELFF. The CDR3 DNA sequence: TGCAGTGCTAGAGATTCGACAGGGAAAGCGGGAGGGACCGGGGAGCTGTTTTTT.

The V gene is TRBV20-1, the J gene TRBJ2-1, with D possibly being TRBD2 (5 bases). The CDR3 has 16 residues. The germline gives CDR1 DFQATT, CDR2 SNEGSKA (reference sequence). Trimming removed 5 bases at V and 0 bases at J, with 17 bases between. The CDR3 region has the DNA TGCAGTGCTCTTTTCGCGGGCAAGAGCTCCTACAATGAGCAGTTCTTC. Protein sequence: CSALFAGKSSYNEQFF.

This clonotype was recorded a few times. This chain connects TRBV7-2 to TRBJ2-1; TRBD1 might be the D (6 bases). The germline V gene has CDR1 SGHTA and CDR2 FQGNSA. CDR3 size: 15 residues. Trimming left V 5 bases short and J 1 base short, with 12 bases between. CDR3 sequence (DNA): TGTGCCAGCAGCCGGGGAAGGGGGTCCTACAATGAGCAGTTCTTC. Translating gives CASSRGRGSYNEQFF.

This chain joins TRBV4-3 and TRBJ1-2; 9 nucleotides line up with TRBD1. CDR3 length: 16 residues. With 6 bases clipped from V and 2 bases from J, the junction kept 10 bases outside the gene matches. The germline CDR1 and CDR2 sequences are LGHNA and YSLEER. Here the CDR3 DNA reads TGCGCCAGCAGTCCGGCCCTAGACAGGGGGAACTATGGCTACACCTTC. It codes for CASSPALDRGNYGYTF.

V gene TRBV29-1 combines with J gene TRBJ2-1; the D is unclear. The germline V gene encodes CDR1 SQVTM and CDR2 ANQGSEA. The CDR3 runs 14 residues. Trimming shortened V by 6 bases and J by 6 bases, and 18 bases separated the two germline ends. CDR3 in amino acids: CSVPRAGGFNEQFF. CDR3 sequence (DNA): TGCAGCGTGCCCCGGGCAGGTGGCTTCAATGAGCAGTTCTTC.

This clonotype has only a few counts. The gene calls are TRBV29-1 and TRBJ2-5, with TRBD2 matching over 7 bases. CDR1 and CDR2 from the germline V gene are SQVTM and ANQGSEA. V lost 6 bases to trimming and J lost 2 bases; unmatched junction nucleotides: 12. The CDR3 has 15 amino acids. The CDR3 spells CSVGLAASPQETQYF. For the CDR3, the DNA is TGCAGCGTCGGTCTAGCGGCTTCCCCACAAGAGACCCAGTACTTC.

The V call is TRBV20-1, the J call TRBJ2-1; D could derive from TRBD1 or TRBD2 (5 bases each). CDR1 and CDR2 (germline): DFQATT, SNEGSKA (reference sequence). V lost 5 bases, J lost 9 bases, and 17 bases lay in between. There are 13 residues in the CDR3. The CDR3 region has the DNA TGCAGTGCTGGGGGAGCGATTGGGGGTGAGCAGTTCTTC. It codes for CSAGGAIGGEQFF.

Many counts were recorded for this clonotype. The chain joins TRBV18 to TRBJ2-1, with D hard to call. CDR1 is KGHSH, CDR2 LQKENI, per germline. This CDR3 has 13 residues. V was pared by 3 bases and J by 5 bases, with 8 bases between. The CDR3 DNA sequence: TGTGCCAGCTCACCGACCGTAAACAATGAGCAGTTCTTC. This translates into CASSPTVNNEQFF.

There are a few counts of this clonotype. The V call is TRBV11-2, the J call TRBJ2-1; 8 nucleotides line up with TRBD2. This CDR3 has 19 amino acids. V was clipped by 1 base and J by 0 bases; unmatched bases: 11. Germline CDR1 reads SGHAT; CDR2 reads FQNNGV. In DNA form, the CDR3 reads TGTGCCAGCAGCTTAGTTTTGGCTAGCGGGCTCACCTCCTACAATGAGCAGTTCTTC. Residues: CASSLVLASGLTSYNEQFF.

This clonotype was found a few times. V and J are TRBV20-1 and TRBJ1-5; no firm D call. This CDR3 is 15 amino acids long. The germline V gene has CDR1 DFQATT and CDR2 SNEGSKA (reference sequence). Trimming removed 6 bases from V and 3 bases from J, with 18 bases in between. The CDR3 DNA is TGCAGTGCCCCGGTCCGGCGGAGGGACAATCAGCCCCAGCATTTT. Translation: CSAPVRRRDNQPQHF.

The CDR3 nucleotides read TGTGCCAGCACCGACGGAGGGGGCCCCTATAATTCACCCCTCCACTTT. Protein sequence: CASTDGGGPYNSPLHF. V usage is TRBV28 and J usage is TRBJ1-6; TRBD1 matches at 7 bases. Per the germline V gene, CDR1 is MDHEN and CDR2 is SYDVKM. Trimming cost V 7 bases and J 2 bases; bases outside gene matches: 8. CDR3 length: 16 amino acids.

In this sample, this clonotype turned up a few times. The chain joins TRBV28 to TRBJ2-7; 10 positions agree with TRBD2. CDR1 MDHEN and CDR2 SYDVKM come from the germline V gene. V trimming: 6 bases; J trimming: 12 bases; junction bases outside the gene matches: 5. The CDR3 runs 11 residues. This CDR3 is CASSSLAGSYF. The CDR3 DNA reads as TGTGCCAGCAGCTCACTAGCGGGGTCGTACTTC. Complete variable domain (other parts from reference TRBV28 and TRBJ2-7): DVKVTQSSRYLVKRTGEKVFLECVQDMDHENMFWYRQDPGLGLRLIYFSYDVKMKEKGDIPEGYSVSREKKERFSLILESASTNQTSMYLCASSSLAGSYFGPGTRLTVT.

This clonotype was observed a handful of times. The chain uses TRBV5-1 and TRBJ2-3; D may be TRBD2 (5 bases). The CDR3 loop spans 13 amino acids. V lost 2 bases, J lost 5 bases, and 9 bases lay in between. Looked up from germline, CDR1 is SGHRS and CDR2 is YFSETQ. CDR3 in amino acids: CASSFRSEDTQYF. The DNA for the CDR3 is TGCGCCAGCAGCTTCCGTAGCGAAGATACGCAGTATTTT. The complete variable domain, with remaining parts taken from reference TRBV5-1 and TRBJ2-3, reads KAGVTQTPRYLIKTRGQQVTLSCSPISGHRSVSWYQQTPGQGLQFLFEYFSETQRNKGNFPGRFSGRQFSNSRSEMNVSTLELGDSALYLCASSFRSEDTQYFGPGTRLTVL.

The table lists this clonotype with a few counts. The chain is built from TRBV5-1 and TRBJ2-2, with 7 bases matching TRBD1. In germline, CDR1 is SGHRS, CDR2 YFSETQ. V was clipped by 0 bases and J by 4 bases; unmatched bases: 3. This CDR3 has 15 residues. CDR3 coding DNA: TGCGCCAGCAGCTTGGTCCCAGGGGGCACCGGGGAGCTGTTTTTT. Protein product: CASSLVPGGTGELFF.

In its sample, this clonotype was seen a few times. Here the CDR3 DNA reads TGCAGTGCTCCCGCGGGAGGGCCTTACGAGCAGTACTTC. Its protein is CSAPAGGPYEQYF. The chain combines TRBV20-1 with TRBJ2-7; 9 nucleotides match TRBD2. Germline V gene data show CDR1 as DFQATT and CDR2 as SNEGSKA (reference sequence). V gave up 5 bases and J gave up 4 bases; unmatched junction bases: 6. The CDR3 sequence is 13 residues long.

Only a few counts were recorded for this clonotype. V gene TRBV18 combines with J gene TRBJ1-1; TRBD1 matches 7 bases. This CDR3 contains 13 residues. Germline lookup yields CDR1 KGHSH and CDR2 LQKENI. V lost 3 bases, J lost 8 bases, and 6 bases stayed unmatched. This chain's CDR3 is CASSPQRDREAFF. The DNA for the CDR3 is TGTGCCAGCTCACCCCAGAGGGACAGAGAAGCTTTCTTT.

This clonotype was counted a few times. The CDR3 DNA reads TGTGCCAGCAGTGCCATGGCGGGAGGGGTCCATGAGCAGTTCTTC. Its translation is CASSAMAGGVHEQFF. The chain uses TRBV12-3 or TRBV12-4 and TRBJ2-1; TRBD2 matches at 9 bases. The length of the CDR3 is 15 residues. V lost 5 bases and J lost 8; bases outside the gene matches: 10.

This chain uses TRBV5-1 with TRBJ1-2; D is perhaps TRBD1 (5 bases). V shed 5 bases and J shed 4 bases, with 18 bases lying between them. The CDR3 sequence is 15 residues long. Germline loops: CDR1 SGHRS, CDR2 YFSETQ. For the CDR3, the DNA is TGCGCCAGCAGACTTGAAGGGGCCTGGGGCTATGGCTACACCTTC. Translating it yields CASRLEGAWGYGYTF.